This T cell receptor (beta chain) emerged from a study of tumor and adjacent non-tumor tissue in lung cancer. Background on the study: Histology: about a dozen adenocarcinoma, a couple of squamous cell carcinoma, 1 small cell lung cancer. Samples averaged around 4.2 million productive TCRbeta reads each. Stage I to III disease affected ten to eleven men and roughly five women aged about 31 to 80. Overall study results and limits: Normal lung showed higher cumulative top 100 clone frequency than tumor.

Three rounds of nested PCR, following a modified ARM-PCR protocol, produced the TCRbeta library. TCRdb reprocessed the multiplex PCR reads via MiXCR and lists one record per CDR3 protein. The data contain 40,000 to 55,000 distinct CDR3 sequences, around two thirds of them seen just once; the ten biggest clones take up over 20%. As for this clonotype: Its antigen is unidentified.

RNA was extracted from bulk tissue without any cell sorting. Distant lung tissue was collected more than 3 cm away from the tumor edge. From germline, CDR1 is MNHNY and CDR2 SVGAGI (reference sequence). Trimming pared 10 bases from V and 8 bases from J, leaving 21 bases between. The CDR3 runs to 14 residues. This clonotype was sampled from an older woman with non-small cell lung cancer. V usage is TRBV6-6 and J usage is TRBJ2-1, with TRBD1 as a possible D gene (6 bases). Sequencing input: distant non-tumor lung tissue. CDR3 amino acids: CANNYSPYRDEQFF. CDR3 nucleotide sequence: TGTGCCAACAATTACTCCCCTTACAGGGATGAGCAGTTCTTC.